A single sample is the source of the 18 T cell receptor beta chains below, sequenced in a study of T cell responses to AZD1222 COVID-19 vaccine (dated by TCRdb to the early 2020s). Library generation was performed with the immunoSEQ multiplex PCR assay. Imported from immuneACCESS, the table was reduced by TCRdb to in-frame sequences with V and J called. These copies leave out some clones; in studies compared against another copy, an unresolved V gene accounts for under half, and the cause of the remainder is not known. This sample comprises more than 95,000 clones, 70% to 90% of them detected only once. The leading ten clones occupy about 10% of the sample. The time point label here, explained by the study, means: baseline before first vaccination. The source was peripheral blood, collected on day 0 of AZD1222 vaccination. The receptors were gathered from an adult in good health.

The J gene is TRBJ1-2, the V gene TRBV7-8, with D possibly being TRBD1 (5 bases). Per germline, CDR1 SGHVS and CDR2 FQNEAQ. V was clipped by 5 bases and J by 4 bases, with 11 bases between them. The CDR3 spans 13 residues. For the CDR3, the DNA is TGTGCCAGCAGCCCTCGACAGAGCTATGGCTACACCTTC. Translating gives CASSPRQSYGYTF. Drawing the rest from reference TRBV7-8 and TRBJ1-2, the complete variable domain is GAGVSQSPRYKVAKRGQDVALRCDPISGHVSLFWYQQALGQGPEFLTYFQNEAQLDKSGLPSDRFFAERPEGSVSTLKIQRTQQEDSAVYLCASSPRQSYGYTFGSGTRLTVV.

The rearrangement joins TRBV28 to TRBJ1-1; D is unclear. Trimming removed 4 bases from V and 7 bases from J, with 13 bases in between. Germline lookup yields CDR1 MDHEN and CDR2 SYDVKM. The CDR3 runs to 13 residues. CDR3 region: CASSSGIRGEAFF. Here the CDR3 DNA reads TGTGCCAGCAGTTCCGGTATACGCGGTGAAGCTTTCTTT.

The J gene is TRBJ2-5, the V gene TRBV7-2; 8 bases align to TRBD1. With V trimmed by 5 bases and J by 1 base, 6 bases remained unmatched. Per the germline V gene, CDR1 is SGHTA and CDR2 is FQGNSA. The CDR3 has 15 residues. The CDR3 region has the DNA TGTGCCAGCAGCGAAAGGACAGGGCCCCAAGAGACCCAGTACTTC. This encodes CASSERTGPQETQYF. The whole variable domain, remainder taken from reference TRBV7-2 and TRBJ2-5, is GAGVSQSPSNKVTEKGKDVELRCDPISGHTALYWYRQSLGQGLEFLIYFQGNSAPDKSGLPSDRFSAERTGGSVSTLTIQRTQQEDSAVYLCASSERTGPQETQYFGPGTRLLVL.

This sequence joins TRBV30 and TRBJ2-5; D is undetermined. This CDR3 region has 13 residues. CDR1 and CDR2 from the germline V gene are GTSNPN and SVGIG (reference sequence). V was clipped by 2 bases and J by 5 bases, with 12 bases between them. The chain's CDR3 is CAWSFSQAETQYF. The CDR3 DNA follows: TGTGCCTGGAGTTTCAGCCAGGCGGAGACCCAGTACTTC.

The rearrangement links TRBV4-2 to TRBJ1-5; the match to TRBD1 covers 8 bases. Germline CDR1 reads LGHNA; CDR2 reads YNFKEQ. The CDR3 length is 15 residues. Losses at the gene ends were 2 bases for V and 6 bases for J; bases not matched to a gene: 6. CDR3 DNA: TGTGCCAGCAGCCAACCGGGACAGGTTCTTCAGCCCCAGCATTTT. Amino acids: CASSQPGQVLQPQHF.

This rearrangement joins TRBV15 to TRBJ1-3; perhaps TRBD1 as D (5 bases). Per the germline V gene, CDR1 is LNHNV and CDR2 is YYDKDF (reference sequence). CDR3 length: 15 residues. V lost 0 bases and J 2 bases, leaving 8 bases between the germline ends. CDR3 amino acids: CATSRDQGTGNTIYF. CDR3 nucleotides: TGTGCCACCAGCAGAGATCAGGGTACTGGAAACACCATATATTTT.

The rearrangement joins TRBV28 to TRBJ2-1, with D maybe TRBD2 (5 bases). This CDR3 has 15 residues. Germline CDR1 is MDHEN and CDR2 is SYDVKM. Trimming pared 6 bases from V and 3 bases from J, leaving 15 bases between. CDR3 nucleotide sequence: TGTGCCAGCAGGATCGCCGGACTCATCTACAATGAGCAGTTCTTC. Its protein is CASRIAGLIYNEQFF.

The CDR3 spells CASSPVQDKTGHGYTF. CDR3 DNA sequence: TGTGCCAGCAGCCCTGTACAGGATAAGACGGGTCATGGCTACACCTTC. This sequence joins TRBV3-1 (or the pseudogene TRBV3-2) and TRBJ1-2, with TRBD1 as a possible D gene (5 bases). CDR1 LGHDT and CDR2 YNNKEL come from the germline V gene (reference sequence). CDR3 length: 16 amino acids. V was pared by 4 bases and J by 6 bases, with 21 bases between.

The rearrangement uses TRBV4-1 and TRBJ2-4; the D gene could be TRBD1 or TRBD2 (5 bases each). Germline V gives CDR1 MGHRA, CDR2 YSYEKL. CDR3 length: 19 residues. Between the trimmed V and J ends, which lost 1 base and 0 bases, there was a span of 19 bases. Here the CDR3 DNA reads TGCGCCAGCAGCCAAGGGGGCCGCGGGCCGCTGCTAGCCAAAAACATTCAGTACTTC. Its protein is CASSQGGRGPLLAKNIQYF.

This sequence joins TRBV12-5 and TRBJ1-4; a weak D match, TRBD1 (5 bases). The length of the CDR3 is 13 residues. V lost 6 bases and J lost 4, with 9 bases in between. CDR1 and CDR2 from the germline V gene are LGHNT and FRNRAP. The CDR3 loop reads CASGTDYNEKLFF. The CDR3 nucleotides are TGTGCTAGTGGGACAGACTATAATGAAAAACTGTTTTTT.

This rearrangement joins TRBV6-4 to TRBJ1-2, with TRBD1 as a possible D gene (6 bases). The CDR3 loop spans 13 amino acids. The V end lost 0 bases, the J end lost 5 bases, and 7 bases lay between the germline ends. CDR1 MRHNA and CDR2 SNTAGT come from the germline V gene. The CDR3 protein is CASSDSGGYGYTF. DNA of the CDR3: TGTGCCAGCAGTGACTCAGGGGGGTATGGCTACACCTTC.

This clone appeared a single time. The V and J genes are TRBV7-8 and TRBJ1-4; perhaps TRBD1 as D (6 bases). The CDR3 extends over 14 amino acids. Trimming pared 5 bases from V and 7 bases from J, leaving 14 bases between. The germline V gene encodes CDR1 SGHVS and CDR2 FQNEAQ. CDR3 region: CASSPGQRFEKLFF. CDR3 coding DNA: TGTGCCAGCAGCCCAGGACAGCGCTTTGAAAAACTGTTTTTT.

The chain combines TRBV4-3 with TRBJ2-3; 10 bases line up with TRBD2. The J segment lost 2 bases and the V segment lost 2 bases, leaving 7 bases of the junction unmatched. The CDR3 extends over 17 amino acids. The germline CDR1 and CDR2 sequences are LGHNA and YSLEER. CDR3 in amino acids: CASSQTGTSALTDTQYF. Written as DNA, the CDR3 is TGCGCCAGCAGCCAAACTGGGACTAGCGCCCTCACAGATACGCAGTATTTT.

The V gene is TRBV7-2, the J gene TRBJ2-3, with 10 bases aligning to TRBD2. Per the germline V gene, CDR1 is SGHTA and CDR2 is FQGNSA. The V gene end was trimmed by 4 bases and the J gene end by 1 base; junction bases not matched to a gene: 8. The length of the CDR3 is 17 residues. As DNA, the CDR3 is TGTGCCAGCAGCTCAAGGGCTAGCGGGGGCCGCACAGATACGCAGTATTTT. Protein: CASSSRASGGRTDTQYF.

The chain combines TRBV5-1 with TRBJ2-7; TRBD1 might be the D (5 bases). Between the trimmed V and J ends, which lost 0 bases and 3 bases, there was a span of 16 bases. The CDR3 loop spans 16 amino acids. Germline V gene lookup returns CDR1 SGHRS and CDR2 YFSETQ. The CDR3 region has the DNA TGCGCCAGCAGCTTGGCTTCCGGAACAGGCGGCTACGAGCAGTACTTC. It encodes CASSLASGTGGYEQYF.

V is TRBV5-1 and J is TRBJ1-1; D is unresolved. This CDR3 is 13 amino acids long. Trimming took 1 base from V and 2 from J, leaving 6 bases between them. CDR1 and CDR2 (germline): SGHRS, YFSETQ. This chain's CDR3 is CASSLSVNTEAFF. Written as DNA, the CDR3 is TGCGCCAGCAGCTTGTCGGTTAACACTGAAGCTTTCTTT.

The chain links TRBV5-6 to TRBJ2-5, with 12 bases lining up with TRBD2. The CDR3 is 17 amino acids. The V gene's germline CDR1 is SGHDT and CDR2 YYEEEE. V was pared by 2 bases and J by 5 bases, with 10 bases of the junction left unmatched. CDR3 sequence: CASSLGLAGIGAETQYF. For the CDR3, the DNA is TGTGCCAGCAGCTTAGGACTAGCGGGAATTGGCGCCGAGACCCAGTACTTC.

The chain employs TRBV2 and TRBJ2-3; D ambiguous. CDR3 size: 11 residues. Trimming removed 6 bases at V and 2 bases at J, with 3 bases between. In germline, CDR1 is SNHLY, CDR2 FYNNEI. The CDR3 DNA reads TGTGCCAGCAGCCACACAGATACGCAGTATTTT. Encoded protein: CASSHTDTQYF.